A selection of T cell receptor beta chains follows, all from one sample in a study of T cell responses to AZD1222 COVID-19 vaccine. The protocol was immunoSEQ multiplex PCR, while the TCRdb copy is restricted to in-frame clones and leaves out a portion. Among about 97,000 clones, around 89% were seen once, and the ten largest hold approximately 7%. Sequenced material: peripheral blood, taken on day 0 of AZD1222 vaccination. The receptors were sampled from an adult in good health. CDR3s include the opening cysteine and the closing phenylalanine or tryptophan. Fields, in order: V gene, D gene, J gene, clone size, CDR3 DNA, CDR3 protein. D genes are given only for firm matches. Only part of the rows carry a size: once, few, many, or a class if the clone is expanded.

V gene: TRBV3-1/TRBV3-2; D gene: .; J gene: TRBJ2-2; clone size: .; CDR3 DNA: TGTGCCAGCAGCCAAGTCCTAGGGGACACCGGGGAGCTGTTTTTT; CDR3 protein: CASSQVLGDTGELFF
V gene: TRBV7-9; D gene: TRBD1; J gene: TRBJ2-7; clone size: .; CDR3 DNA: TGTGCCAGCAGCCAAAGCCGAACAGGGGGCGAGCAGTACTTC; CDR3 protein: CASSQSRTGGEQYF
V gene: TRBV19; D gene: TRBD1; J gene: TRBJ2-3; clone size: .; CDR3 DNA: TGTGCCAGTAGCTACGGGACAGGGTTCCGCACAGATACGCAGTATTTT; CDR3 protein: CASSYGTGFRTDTQYF
V gene: TRBV5-1; D gene: TRBD1; J gene: TRBJ2-3; clone size: .; CDR3 DNA: TGCGCCAGCAGCCCGTACGGGCAGGGGGCGGATACGCAGTATTTT; CDR3 protein: CASSPYGQGADTQYF
V gene: TRBV28; D gene: .; J gene: TRBJ1-2; clone size: .; CDR3 DNA: TGTGCCAGCAGTTTGGGTACACTTAACTATGGCTACACCTTC; CDR3 protein: CASSLGTLNYGYTF
V gene: TRBV5-1; D gene: .; J gene: TRBJ1-2; clone size: .; CDR3 DNA: TGCGCCAGCAGCCCCCCCGGGAGTAACTATGGCTACACCTTC; CDR3 protein: CASSPPGSNYGYTF
V gene: TRBV29-1; D gene: .; J gene: TRBJ2-5; clone size: .; CDR3 DNA: TGCAGCGTTGAAGGGCAGGGGTCGAGACAAGAGACCCAGTACTTC; CDR3 protein: CSVEGQGSRQETQYF
V gene: TRBV19; D gene: .; J gene: TRBJ1-2; clone size: .; CDR3 DNA: TGTGCCAGTAGAGGAACAGGCCGTAACTATGGCTACACCTTC; CDR3 protein: CASRGTGRNYGYTF
V gene: TRBV10-3; D gene: .; J gene: TRBJ2-3; clone size: .; CDR3 DNA: TGTGCCATCAGTGTCACAGGGAGCACAGATACGCAGTATTTT; CDR3 protein: CAISVTGSTDTQYF
V gene: TRBV3-1/TRBV3-2; D gene: .; J gene: TRBJ1-5; clone size: once; CDR3 DNA: TGTGCCAGCAGCCAAGGGCTAATCGATCCCCAGCATTTT; CDR3 protein: CASSQGLIDPQHF
V gene: TRBV4-3; D gene: .; J gene: TRBJ1-3; clone size: once; CDR3 DNA: TGCGCCAGCAGCCCCAAGTCAACAGGGAGAGGAAACACCATATATTTT; CDR3 protein: CASSPKSTGRGNTIYF
V gene: TRBV7-9; D gene: .; J gene: TRBJ2-7; clone size: .; CDR3 DNA: TGTGCCAGCAGCTTCCCGACAGGTTACGAGCAGTACTTC; CDR3 protein: CASSFPTGYEQYF
V gene: TRBV19; D gene: .; J gene: TRBJ2-2; clone size: .; CDR3 DNA: TGTGCCAGTAGTATAGATCTCGTCCAGGGTAACACCGGGGAGCTGTTTTTT; CDR3 protein: CASSIDLVQGNTGELFF
V gene: TRBV5-1; D gene: .; J gene: TRBJ2-2; clone size: .; CDR3 DNA: TGCGCCAGCAGCTTAACAGTCGCGAACACCGGGGAGCTGTTTTTT; CDR3 protein: CASSLTVANTGELFF
V gene: TRBV12-5; D gene: TRBD2; J gene: TRBJ2-1; clone size: .; CDR3 DNA: TGTGCTAGTGGCCCCCCGGCGGGAGTTGGCAATGAGCAGTTCTTC; CDR3 protein: CASGPPAGVGNEQFF
V gene: TRBV3-1/TRBV3-2; D gene: .; J gene: TRBJ2-2; clone size: once; CDR3 DNA: TGTGCCAGCAGCCAAGGCACGGTGGGCGGGGAGCTGTTTTTT; CDR3 protein: CASSQGTVGGELFF
V gene: TRBV19; D gene: .; J gene: TRBJ1-3; clone size: .; CDR3 DNA: TGTGCCAGTAGTCGGCCCAATTTCTCTGGAAACACCATATATTTT; CDR3 protein: CASSRPNFSGNTIYF
V gene: TRBV10-2; D gene: TRBD2; J gene: TRBJ2-3; clone size: .; CDR3 DNA: TGCGCCAGCAGGCCTACAAGGACTAGCGGGAGGCGGGCAGATACGCAGTATTTT; CDR3 protein: CASRPTRTSGRRADTQYF
V gene: TRBV7-9; D gene: .; J gene: TRBJ2-1; clone size: once; CDR3 DNA: TGTGCCAGCAGCCCCCACCCGACACCGGAGCAGTTCTTC; CDR3 protein: CASSPHPTPEQFF
V gene: TRBV29-1; D gene: .; J gene: TRBJ1-1; clone size: .; CDR3 DNA: TGCAGCGTTGTTCCGGGGGGCAGCCTGAACACTGAAGCTTTCTTT; CDR3 protein: CSVVPGGSLNTEAFF